This entry describes one T cell receptor beta chain. What it recognizes is unknown. This sample is part of a study of blood T cells in healthy people across ages. Caucasian, healthy and from Russia, the donors were aged between about 6 and 90. Then a second PCR, running roughly 7 to 11 cycles, was carried out with a sample-barcoded 5' primer and a J-beta primer mix. Every cDNA molecule bore a tag from a template-switch adaptor containing 12 random nucleotides. TCRdb used MiXCR to reprocess the 5' RACE reads, holding one entry per CDR3 protein. The top ten clones hold 2% to 2.5% of a sample with roughly 1,800,000 distinct CDR3 sequences, 49% of them seen once. Study-wide findings and caveats: There was a strong correlation between TCR beta diversity and naive T cell percentage.

Sample: blood. The receptor comes from a woman aged 35 to 49 in good health.

The CDR3 coding sequence is TGCAGCGTTCGGACTAGCGGGGGAGCCAAAAACATTCAGTACTTC. Its protein product is CSVRTSGGAKNIQYF. The chain has TRBV29-1 and TRBJ2-4; 13 bases agree with TRBD2. The CDR3 sequence is 15 residues long. The trim removed 5 bases at V and 0 bases at J, leaving 1 base unmatched. Germline loops: CDR1 SQVTM, CDR2 ANQGSEA.